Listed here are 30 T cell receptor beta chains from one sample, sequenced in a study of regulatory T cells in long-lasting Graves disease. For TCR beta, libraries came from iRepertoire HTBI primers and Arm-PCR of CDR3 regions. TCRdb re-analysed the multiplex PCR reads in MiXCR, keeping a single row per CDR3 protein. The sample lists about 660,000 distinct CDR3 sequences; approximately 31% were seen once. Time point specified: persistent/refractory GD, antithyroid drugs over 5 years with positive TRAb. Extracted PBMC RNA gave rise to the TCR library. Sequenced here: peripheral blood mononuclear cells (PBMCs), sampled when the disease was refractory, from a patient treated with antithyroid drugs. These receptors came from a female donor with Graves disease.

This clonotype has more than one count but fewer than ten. CDR3 region: CASTPGGLGANVLTF. The DNA of the CDR3 is TGTGCCAGCACCCCGGGAGGCTTGGGGGCCAACGTCCTGACTTTC. The V and J genes are TRBV6-1 and TRBJ2-6; TRBD2 agrees at 7 bases. The CDR3 sequence is 15 residues long. Germline V gene lookup returns CDR1 MNHNS and CDR2 SASEGT. Unmatched junction bases numbered 7, after V lost 7 bases and J lost 4 bases.

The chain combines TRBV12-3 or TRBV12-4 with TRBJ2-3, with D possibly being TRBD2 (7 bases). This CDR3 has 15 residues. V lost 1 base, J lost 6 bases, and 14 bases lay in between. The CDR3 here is CASSLVDAGADTQYF. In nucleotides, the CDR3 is TGTGCCAGCAGTTTAGTGGACGCGGGGGCGGATACGCAGTATTTT.

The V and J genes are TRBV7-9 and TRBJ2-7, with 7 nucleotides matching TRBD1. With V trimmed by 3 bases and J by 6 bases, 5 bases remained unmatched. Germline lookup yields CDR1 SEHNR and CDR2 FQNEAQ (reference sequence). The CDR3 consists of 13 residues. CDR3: CASSLVGGGEQYF. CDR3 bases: TGTGCCAGCAGCTTGGTAGGGGGCGGCGAGCAGTACTTC.

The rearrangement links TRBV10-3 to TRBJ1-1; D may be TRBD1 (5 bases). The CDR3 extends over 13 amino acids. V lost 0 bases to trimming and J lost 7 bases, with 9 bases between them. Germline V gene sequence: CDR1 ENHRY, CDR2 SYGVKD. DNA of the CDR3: TGTGCCATCAGTGAGTCGCGGGGGGATGAAGCTTTCTTT. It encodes CAISESRGDEAFF.

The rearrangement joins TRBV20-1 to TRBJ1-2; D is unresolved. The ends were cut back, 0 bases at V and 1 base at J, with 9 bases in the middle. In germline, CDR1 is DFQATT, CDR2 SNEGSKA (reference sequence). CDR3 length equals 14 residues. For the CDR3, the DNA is TGCAGTGCTAGAGATTGGGAGGATAACTATGGCTACACCTTC. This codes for CSARDWEDNYGYTF.

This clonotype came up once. DNA of the CDR3: TGTGCCAGCAGTCTCACTAGCGGGAGGGCCCATACGCAGTATTTT. It codes for CASSLTSGRAHTQYF. J is TRBJ2-3 and V is TRBV27; TRBD2 agrees at 13 bases. The CDR3 runs to 15 residues. J lost 7 bases, V lost 5 bases, and 6 bases had no gene match. CDR1 is MNHEY and CDR2 is SMNVEV in the germline V gene (reference sequence).

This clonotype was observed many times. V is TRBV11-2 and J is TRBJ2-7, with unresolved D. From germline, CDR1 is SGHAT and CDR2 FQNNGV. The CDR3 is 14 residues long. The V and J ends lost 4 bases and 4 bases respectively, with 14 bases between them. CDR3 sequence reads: CASSSLGWGYEQYF. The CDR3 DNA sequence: TGTGCCAGCAGCTCCTTGGGCTGGGGTTACGAGCAGTACTTC.

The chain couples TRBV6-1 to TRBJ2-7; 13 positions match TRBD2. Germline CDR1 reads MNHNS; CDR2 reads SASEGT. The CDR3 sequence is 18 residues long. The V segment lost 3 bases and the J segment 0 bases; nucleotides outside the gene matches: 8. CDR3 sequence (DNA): TGTGCCAGCAGTGACGGGACTAGCGGGATCGAAATCTCCTACGAGCAGTACTTC. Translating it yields CASSDGTSGIEISYEQYF.

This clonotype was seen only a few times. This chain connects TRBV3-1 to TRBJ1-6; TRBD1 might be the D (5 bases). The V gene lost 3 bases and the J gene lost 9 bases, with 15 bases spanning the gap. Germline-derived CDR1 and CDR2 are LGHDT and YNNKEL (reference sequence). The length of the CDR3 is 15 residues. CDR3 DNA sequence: TGTGCCAGCAGCCAGCAGGACGGGGCGGGTTCACCCCTCCACTTT. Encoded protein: CASSQQDGAGSPLHF.

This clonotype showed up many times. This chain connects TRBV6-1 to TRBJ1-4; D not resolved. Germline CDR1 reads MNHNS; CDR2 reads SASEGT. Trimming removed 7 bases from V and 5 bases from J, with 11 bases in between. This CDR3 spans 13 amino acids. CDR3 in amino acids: CASNRAANEKLFF. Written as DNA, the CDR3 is TGTGCCAGCAATAGGGCAGCAAATGAAAAACTGTTTTTT.

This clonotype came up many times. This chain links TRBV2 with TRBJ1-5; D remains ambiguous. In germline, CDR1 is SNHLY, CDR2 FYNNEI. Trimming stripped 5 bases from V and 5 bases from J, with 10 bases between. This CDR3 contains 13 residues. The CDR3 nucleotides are TGTGCCAGCAGTTACATGCAGGATCAGCCCCAGCATTTT. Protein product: CASSYMQDQPQHF. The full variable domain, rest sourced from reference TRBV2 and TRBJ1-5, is EPEVTQTPSHQVTQMGQEVILRCVPISNHLYFYWYRQILGQKVEFLVSFYNNEISEKSEIFDDQFSVERPDGSNFTLKIRSTKLEDSAMYFCASSYMQDQPQHFGDGTRLSIL.

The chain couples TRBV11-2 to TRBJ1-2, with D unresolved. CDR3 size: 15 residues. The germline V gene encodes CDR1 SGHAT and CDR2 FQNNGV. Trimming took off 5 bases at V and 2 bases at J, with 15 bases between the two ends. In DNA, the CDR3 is TGTGCCAGCAGCCTCCTGAACCTGAAAAACTATGGCTACACCTTC. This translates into CASSLLNLKNYGYTF.

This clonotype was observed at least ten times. The CDR3 here is CASSPRDVSETQYF. CDR3 coding DNA: TGTGCCAGCAGCCCTCGCGACGTCAGCGAGACCCAGTACTTC. The chain combines TRBV9 with TRBJ2-5; D remains ambiguous. V lost 4 bases, J lost 5 bases, and 15 bases lay in between. The germline V gene encodes CDR1 SGDLS and CDR2 YYNGEE. The CDR3 is made up of 14 amino acids.

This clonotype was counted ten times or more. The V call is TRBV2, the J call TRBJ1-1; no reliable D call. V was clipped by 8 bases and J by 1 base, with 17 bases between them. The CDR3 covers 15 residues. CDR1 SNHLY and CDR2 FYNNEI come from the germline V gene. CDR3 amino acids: CASSVNGGGNTEAFF. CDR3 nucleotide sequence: TGTGCCAGCTCAGTGAACGGTGGAGGGAACACTGAAGCTTTCTTT.

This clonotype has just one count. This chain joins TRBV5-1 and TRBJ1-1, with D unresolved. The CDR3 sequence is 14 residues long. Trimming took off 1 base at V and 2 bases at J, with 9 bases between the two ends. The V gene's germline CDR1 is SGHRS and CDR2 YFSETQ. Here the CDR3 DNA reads TGCGCCAGCAGCTTGTCCGACTTCAACACTGAAGCTTTCTTT. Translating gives CASSLSDFNTEAFF.

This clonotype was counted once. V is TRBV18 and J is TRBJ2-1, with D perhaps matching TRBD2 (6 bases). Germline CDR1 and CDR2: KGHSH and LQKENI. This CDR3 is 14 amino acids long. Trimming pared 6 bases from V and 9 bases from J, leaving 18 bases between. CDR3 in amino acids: CASSPESLRGEQFF. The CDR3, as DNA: TGTGCCAGCTCGCCTGAATCCTTGCGGGGTGAGCAGTTCTTC. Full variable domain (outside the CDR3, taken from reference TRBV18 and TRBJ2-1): NAGVMQNPRHLVRRRGQEARLRCSPMKGHSHVYWYRQLPEEGLKFMVYLQKENIIDESGMPKERFSAEFPKEGPSILRIQQVVRGDSAAYFCASSPESLRGEQFFGPGTRLTVL.

The CDR3, as DNA: TGTGCCAGCTCACCCGACAGGTTGATCTACGAGCAGTACTTC. Translating it yields CASSPDRLIYEQYF. The chain uses TRBV18 and TRBJ2-7; weak D call: TRBD1 (6 bases). The length of the CDR3 is 14 residues. Germline values: CDR1 KGHSH, CDR2 LQKENI. Trimming removed 3 bases from V and 3 bases from J, with 12 bases in between.

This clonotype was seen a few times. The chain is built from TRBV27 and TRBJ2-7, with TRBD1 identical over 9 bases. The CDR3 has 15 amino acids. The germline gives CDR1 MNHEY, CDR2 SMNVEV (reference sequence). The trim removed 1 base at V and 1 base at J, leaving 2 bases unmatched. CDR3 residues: CASSLWGTGSYEQYF. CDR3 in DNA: TGTGCCAGCAGTTTATGGGGGACAGGGTCCTACGAGCAGTACTTC.

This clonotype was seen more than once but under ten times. The CDR3 nucleotides are TGTGCCAGCACCTACAGGGGGCAAGGCTATGGCTACACCTTC. Protein sequence: CASTYRGQGYGYTF. The gene calls are TRBV6-1 and TRBJ1-2; 9 nucleotides match TRBD1. The CDR3 length is 14 residues. Germline lookup yields CDR1 MNHNS and CDR2 SASEGT. The J segment lost 4 bases and the V segment lost 7 bases, leaving 7 bases of the junction unmatched.

Written as DNA, the CDR3 is TGCAGTGCTCAAGGACTAGCGGGATCTGACGAGCAGTACTTC. Protein: CSAQGLAGSDEQYF. The V call is TRBV20-1, the J call TRBJ2-7; 12 bases fit TRBD2. The germline V gene encodes CDR1 DFQATT and CDR2 SNEGSKA (reference sequence). V was clipped by 5 bases and J by 5 bases; unmatched bases: 7. This CDR3 comprises 14 residues.

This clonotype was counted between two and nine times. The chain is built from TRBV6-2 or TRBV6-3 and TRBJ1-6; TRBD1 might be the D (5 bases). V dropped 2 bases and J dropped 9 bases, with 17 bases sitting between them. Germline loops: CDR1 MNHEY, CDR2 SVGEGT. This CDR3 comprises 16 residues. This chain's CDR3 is CASSYQTTGTGSPLHF. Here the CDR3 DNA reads TGTGCCAGCAGTTACCAAACGACGGGTACAGGTTCACCCCTCCACTTT.

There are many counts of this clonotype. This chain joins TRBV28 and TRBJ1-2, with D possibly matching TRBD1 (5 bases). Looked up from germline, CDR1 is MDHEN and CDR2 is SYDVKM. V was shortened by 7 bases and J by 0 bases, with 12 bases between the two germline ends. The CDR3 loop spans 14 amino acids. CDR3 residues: CASNPRVPNYGYTF. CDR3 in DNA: TGTGCCAGCAACCCCAGGGTCCCTAACTATGGCTACACCTTC.

The CDR3 DNA is TGTGCCAGCAGTGGGGGGTTAGCCAAAAACATTCAGTACTTC. Residues: CASSGGLAKNIQYF. V gene TRBV28 combines with J gene TRBJ2-4; TRBD2 might be the D (6 bases). The CDR3 totals 14 residues. CDR1 is MDHEN and CDR2 is SYDVKM in the germline V gene. Deletions cut 5 bases from V and 0 bases from J, with 8 bases between.

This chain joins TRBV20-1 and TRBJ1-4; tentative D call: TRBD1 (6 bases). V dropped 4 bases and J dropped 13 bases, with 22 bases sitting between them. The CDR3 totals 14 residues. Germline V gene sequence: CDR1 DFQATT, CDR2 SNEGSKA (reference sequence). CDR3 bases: TGCAGTGCTAAGGCGGGGGGCCCTAAAGAAGGACTGTTTTTT. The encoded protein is CSAKAGGPKEGLFF.

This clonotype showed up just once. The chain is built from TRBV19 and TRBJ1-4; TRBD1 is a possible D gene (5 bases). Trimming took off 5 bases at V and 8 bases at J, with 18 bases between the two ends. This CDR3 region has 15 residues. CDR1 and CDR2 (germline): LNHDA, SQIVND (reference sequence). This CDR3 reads CASSLNRSRREKLFF. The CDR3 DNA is TGTGCCAGTAGTCTCAACAGGAGTCGACGGGAAAAACTGTTTTTT.

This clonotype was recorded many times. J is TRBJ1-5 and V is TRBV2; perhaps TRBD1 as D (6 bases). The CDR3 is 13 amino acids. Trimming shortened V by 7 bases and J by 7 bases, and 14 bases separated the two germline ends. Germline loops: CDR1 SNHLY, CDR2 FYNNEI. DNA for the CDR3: TGTGCCAGCACCACAGGGCCAGGGCAGCCCCAGCATTTT. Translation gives CASTTGPGQPQHF.

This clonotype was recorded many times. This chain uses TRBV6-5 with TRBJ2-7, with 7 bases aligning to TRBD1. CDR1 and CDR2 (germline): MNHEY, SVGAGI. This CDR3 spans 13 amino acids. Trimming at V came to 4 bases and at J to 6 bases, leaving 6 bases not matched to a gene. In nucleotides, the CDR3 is TGTGCCAGCAGTTTTCGACAGGGTGTCGAGCAGTACTTC. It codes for CASSFRQGVEQYF.

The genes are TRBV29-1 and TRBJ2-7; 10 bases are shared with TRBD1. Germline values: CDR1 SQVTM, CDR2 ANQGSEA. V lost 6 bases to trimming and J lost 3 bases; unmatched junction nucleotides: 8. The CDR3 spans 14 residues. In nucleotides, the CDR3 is TGCAGCGTGGGAGACAGGGGGCGACTCTACGAGCAGTACTTC. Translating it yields CSVGDRGRLYEQYF.

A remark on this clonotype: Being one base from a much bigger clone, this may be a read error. The CDR3 DNA reads TGTGCCAGCAGTGTACTAGTAAGAGAGACCCAGTGCTTC. Protein: CASSVLVRETQCF. This chain links TRBV6-1 with TRBJ2-5, with D perhaps matching TRBD2 (5 bases). The CDR3 has 13 residues. Germline CDR1 and CDR2: MNHNS and SASEGT.

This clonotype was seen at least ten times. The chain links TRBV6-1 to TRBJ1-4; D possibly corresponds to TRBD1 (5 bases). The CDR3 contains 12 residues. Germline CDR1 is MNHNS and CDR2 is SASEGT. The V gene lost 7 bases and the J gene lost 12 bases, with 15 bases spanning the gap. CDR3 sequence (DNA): TGTGCCAGCACCCCTGGGCAGGGAGAACTGTTTTTT. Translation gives CASTPGQGELFF.